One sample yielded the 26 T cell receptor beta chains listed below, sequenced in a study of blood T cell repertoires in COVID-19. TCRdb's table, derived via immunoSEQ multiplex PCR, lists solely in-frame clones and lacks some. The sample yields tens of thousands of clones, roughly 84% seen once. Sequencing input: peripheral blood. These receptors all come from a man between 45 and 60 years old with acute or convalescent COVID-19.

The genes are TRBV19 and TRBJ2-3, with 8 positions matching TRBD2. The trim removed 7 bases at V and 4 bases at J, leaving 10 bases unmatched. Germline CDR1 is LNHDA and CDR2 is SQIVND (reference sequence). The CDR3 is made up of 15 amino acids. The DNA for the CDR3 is TGTGCCAGTAATGAGTGGTCGGGAGGGGCAGATACGCAGTATTTT. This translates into CASNEWSGGADTQYF.

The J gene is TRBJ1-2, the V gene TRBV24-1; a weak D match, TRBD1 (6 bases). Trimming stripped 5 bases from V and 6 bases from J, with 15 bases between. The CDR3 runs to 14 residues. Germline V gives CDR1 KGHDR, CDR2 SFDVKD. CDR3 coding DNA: TGTGCCACCAGTGCCCGCGGGGGGGCTGATGGCTACACCTTC. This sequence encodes CATSARGGADGYTF.

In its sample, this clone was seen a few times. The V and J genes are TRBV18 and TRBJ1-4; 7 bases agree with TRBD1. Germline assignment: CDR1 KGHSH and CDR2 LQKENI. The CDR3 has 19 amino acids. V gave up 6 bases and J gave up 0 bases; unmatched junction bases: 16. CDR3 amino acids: CASSLMLSRGMTTNEKLFF. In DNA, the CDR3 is TGTGCCAGCTCCCTTATGCTGTCCAGGGGGATGACAACTAATGAAAAACTGTTTTTT.

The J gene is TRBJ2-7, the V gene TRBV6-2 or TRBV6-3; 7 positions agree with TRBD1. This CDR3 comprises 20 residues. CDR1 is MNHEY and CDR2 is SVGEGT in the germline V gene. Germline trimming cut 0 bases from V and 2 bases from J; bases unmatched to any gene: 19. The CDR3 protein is CASSYSSGRGRLVKAYEQYF. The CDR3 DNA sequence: TGTGCCAGCAGTTACTCGAGTGGTAGGGGGCGATTAGTCAAGGCCTACGAGCAGTACTTC.

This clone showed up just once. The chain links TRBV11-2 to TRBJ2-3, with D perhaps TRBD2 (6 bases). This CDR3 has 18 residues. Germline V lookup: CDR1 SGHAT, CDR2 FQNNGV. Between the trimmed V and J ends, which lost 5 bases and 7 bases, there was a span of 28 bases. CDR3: CASSPGRDARAHTNTQYF. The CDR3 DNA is TGTGCCAGCAGCCCCGGGCGGGACGCCCGGGCCCACACGAATACGCAGTATTTT. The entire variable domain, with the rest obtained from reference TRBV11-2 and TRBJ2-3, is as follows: EAGVAQSPRYKIIEKRQSVAFWCNPISGHATLYWYQQILGQGPKLLIQFQNNGVVDDSQLPKDRFSAERLKGVDSTLKIQPAKLEDSAVYLCASSPGRDARAHTNTQYFGPGTRLTVL.

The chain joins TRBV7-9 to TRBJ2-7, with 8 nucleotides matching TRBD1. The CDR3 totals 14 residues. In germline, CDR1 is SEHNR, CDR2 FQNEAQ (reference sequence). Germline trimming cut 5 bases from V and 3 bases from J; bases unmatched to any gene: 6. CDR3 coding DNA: TGTGCCAGCAGCGTACCGGGACAGGACTACGAGCAGTACTTC. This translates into CASSVPGQDYEQYF.

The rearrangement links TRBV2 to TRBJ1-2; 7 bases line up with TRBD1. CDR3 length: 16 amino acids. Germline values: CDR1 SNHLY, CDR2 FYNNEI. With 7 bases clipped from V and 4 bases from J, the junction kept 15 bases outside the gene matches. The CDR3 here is CASKAQGTVSLYGYTF. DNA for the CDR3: TGTGCCAGCAAAGCTCAGGGGACAGTCTCCCTCTATGGCTACACCTTC.

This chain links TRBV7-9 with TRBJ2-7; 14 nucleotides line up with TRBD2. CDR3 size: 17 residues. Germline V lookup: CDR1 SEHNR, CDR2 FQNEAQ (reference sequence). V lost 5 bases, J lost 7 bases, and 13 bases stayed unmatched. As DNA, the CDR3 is TGTGCCAGCAGCCAGACTAGCGGGAGGGCCTTCGGTGAAGAGCAGTACTTC. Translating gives CASSQTSGRAFGEEQYF. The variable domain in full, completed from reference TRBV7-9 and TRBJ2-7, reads DTGVSQNPRHKITKRGQNVTFRCDPISEHNRLYWYRQTLGQGPEFLTYFQNEAQLEKSRLLSDRFSAERPKGSFSTLEIQRTEQGDSAMYLCASSQTSGRAFGEEQYFGPGTRLTVT.

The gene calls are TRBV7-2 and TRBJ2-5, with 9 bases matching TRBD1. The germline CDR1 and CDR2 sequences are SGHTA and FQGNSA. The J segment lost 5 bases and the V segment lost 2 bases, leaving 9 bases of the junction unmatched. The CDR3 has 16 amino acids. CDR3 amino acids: CASSLPRDRVDETQYF. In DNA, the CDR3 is TGTGCCAGCAGCTTACCCCGGGACAGGGTAGATGAGACCCAGTACTTC.

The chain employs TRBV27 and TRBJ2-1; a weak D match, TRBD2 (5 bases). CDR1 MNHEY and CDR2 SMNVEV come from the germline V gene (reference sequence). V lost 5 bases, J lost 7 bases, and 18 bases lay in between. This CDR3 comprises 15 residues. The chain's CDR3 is CASSPRVTALNEQFF. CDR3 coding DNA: TGTGCCAGCAGTCCGCGGGTTACTGCCCTTAATGAGCAGTTCTTC.

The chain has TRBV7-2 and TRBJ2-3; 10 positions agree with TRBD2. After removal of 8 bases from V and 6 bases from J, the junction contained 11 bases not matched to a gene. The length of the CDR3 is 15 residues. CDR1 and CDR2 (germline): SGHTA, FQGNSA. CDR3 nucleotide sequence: TGTGCCAGCTCCCCTGGTAGCGGGGGGTGGGATACGCAGTATTTT. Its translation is CASSPGSGGWDTQYF. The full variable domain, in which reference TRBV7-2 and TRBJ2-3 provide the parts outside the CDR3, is GAGVSQSPSNKVTEKGKDVELRCDPISGHTALYWYRQSLGQGLEFLIYFQGNSAPDKSGLPSDRFSAERTGGSVSTLTIQRTQQEDSAVYLCASSPGSGGWDTQYFGPGTRLTVL.

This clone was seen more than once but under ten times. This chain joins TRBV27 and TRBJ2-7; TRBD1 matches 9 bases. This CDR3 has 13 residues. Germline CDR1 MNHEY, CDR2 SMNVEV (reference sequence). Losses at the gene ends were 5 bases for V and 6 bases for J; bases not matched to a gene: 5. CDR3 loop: CASSPGTGFEQYF. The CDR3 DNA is TGTGCCAGCAGTCCGGGGACAGGGTTCGAGCAGTACTTC.

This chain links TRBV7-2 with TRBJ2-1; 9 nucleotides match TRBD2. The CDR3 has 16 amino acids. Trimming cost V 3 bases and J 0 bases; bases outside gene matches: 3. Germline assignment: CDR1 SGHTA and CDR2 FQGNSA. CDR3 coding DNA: TGTGCCAGCAGCTTCGCGGGGGGGAGCTCCTACAATGAGCAGTTCTTC. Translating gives CASSFAGGSSYNEQFF.

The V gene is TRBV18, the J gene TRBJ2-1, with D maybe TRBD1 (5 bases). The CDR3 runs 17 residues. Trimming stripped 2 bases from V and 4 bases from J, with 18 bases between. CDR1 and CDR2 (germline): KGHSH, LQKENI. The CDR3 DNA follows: TGTGCCAGCTCACCAAGGATTGCCCAGGGTCGGTACAATGAGCAGTTCTTC. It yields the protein CASSPRIAQGRYNEQFF.

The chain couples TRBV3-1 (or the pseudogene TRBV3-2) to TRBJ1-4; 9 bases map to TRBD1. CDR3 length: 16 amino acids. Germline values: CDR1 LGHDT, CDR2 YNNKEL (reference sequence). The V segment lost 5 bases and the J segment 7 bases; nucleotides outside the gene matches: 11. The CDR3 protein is CASSSRGGQGPEKLFF. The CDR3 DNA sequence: TGTGCCAGCAGCTCAAGGGGGGGACAGGGACCTGAAAAACTGTTTTTT.

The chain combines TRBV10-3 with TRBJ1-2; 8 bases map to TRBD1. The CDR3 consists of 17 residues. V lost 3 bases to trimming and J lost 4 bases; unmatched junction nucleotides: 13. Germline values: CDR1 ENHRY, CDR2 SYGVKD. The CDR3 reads CAISDFPETGESYGYTF. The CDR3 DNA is TGTGCCATCAGTGACTTTCCGGAGACAGGGGAGAGCTATGGCTACACCTTC.

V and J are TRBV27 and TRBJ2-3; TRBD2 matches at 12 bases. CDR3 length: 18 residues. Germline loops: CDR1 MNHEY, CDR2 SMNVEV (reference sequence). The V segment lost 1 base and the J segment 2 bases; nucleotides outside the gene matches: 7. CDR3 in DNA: TGTGCCAGCAGTTTATGGGGGGGACTAGCGGGCCCCACAGATACGCAGTATTTT. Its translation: CASSLWGGLAGPTDTQYF.

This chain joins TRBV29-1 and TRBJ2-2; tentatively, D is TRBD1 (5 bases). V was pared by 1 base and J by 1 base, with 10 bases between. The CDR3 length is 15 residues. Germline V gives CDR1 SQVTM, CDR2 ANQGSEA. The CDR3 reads CSVEVAGLNTGELFF. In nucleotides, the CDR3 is TGCAGCGTTGAAGTTGCAGGGCTGAACACCGGGGAGCTGTTTTTT.

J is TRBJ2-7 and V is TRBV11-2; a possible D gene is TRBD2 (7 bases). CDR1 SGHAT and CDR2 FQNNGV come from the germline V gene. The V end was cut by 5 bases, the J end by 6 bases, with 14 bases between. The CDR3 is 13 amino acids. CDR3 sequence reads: CASSKGGVSEQYF. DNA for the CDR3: TGTGCCAGCAGCAAAGGGGGGGTGTCCGAGCAGTACTTC.

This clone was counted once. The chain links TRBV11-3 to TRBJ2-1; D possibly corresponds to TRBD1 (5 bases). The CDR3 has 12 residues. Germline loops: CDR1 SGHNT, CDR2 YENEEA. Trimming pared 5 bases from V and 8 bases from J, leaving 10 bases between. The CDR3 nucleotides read TGTGCCAGCAGCGGCAGGGCTCATGAGCAGTTCTTC. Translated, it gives CASSGRAHEQFF.

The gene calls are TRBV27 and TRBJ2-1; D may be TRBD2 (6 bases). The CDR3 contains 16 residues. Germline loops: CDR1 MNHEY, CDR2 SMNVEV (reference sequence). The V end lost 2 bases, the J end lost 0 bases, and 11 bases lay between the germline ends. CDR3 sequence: CASSLRDFNSYNEQFF. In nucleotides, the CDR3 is TGTGCCAGCAGTTTACGGGACTTCAACTCCTACAATGAGCAGTTCTTC.

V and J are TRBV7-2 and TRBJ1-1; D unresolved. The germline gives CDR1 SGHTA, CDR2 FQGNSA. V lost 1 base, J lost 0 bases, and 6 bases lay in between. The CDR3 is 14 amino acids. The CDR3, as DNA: TGTGCCAGCAGCTTAGGAGAAGTGAACACTGAAGCTTTCTTT. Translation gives CASSLGEVNTEAFF. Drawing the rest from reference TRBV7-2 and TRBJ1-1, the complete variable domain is GAGVSQSPSNKVTEKGKDVELRCDPISGHTALYWYRQSLGQGLEFLIYFQGNSAPDKSGLPSDRFSAERTGGSVSTLTIQRTQQEDSAVYLCASSLGEVNTEAFFGQGTRLTVV.

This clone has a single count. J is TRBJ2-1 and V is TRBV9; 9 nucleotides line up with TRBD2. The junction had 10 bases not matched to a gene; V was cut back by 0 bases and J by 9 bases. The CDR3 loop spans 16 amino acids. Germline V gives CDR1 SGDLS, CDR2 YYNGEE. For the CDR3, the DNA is TGTGCCAGCAGCGTAGAAAGTAGCGGGAGTCGTCGTGAGCAGTTCTTC. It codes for CASSVESSGSRREQFF.

CDR3 nucleotide sequence: TGTGCCAGCAGGGCCCTGGCGGGGAACCTGGATACGCAGTATTTT. It is translated as CASRALAGNLDTQYF. This rearrangement joins TRBV6-5 to TRBJ2-3, with a weak D call TRBD2 (6 bases). Per germline, CDR1 MNHEY and CDR2 SVGAGI. The CDR3 consists of 15 residues. The V end lost 6 bases, the J end lost 6 bases, and 19 bases lay between the germline ends.

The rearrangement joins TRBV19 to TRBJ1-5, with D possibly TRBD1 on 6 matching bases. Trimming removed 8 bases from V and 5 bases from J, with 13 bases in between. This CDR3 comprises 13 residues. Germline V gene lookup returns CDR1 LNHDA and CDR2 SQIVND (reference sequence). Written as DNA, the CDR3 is TGTGCCAGTGGGGACACTCGAGATCAGCCCCAGCATTTT. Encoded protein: CASGDTRDQPQHF.

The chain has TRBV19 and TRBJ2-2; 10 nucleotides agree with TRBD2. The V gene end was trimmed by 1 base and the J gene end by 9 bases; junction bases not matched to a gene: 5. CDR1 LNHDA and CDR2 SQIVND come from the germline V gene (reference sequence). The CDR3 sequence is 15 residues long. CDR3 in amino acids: CASSIAQREGRELFF. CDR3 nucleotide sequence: TGTGCCAGTAGTATAGCTCAGCGGGAGGGCCGGGAGCTGTTTTTT. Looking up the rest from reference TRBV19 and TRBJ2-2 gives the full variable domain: DGGITQSPKYLFRKEGQNVTLSCEQNLNHDAMYWYRQDPGQGLRLIYYSQIVNDFQKGDIAEGYSVSREKKESFPLTVTSAQKNPTAFYLCASSIAQREGRELFFGEGSRLTVL.